This T cell receptor beta chain derives from a study of OX40 agonist ivuxolimab in advanced cancers. Repertoires were generated with immunoSEQ multiplex PCR, while TCRdb's copy carries only in-frame clones and drops some. The table records 60,000 to 65,000 clones, about 82% of them present only once. The CDR3 runs 14 residues. Trimming cost V 6 bases and J 4 bases, with 18 bases left between them. Per the germline V gene, CDR1 is SQVTM and CDR2 is ANQGSEA. The sample was CD4+ or CD8+ T cells sorted from blood, taken in a trial of the OX40 agonist ivuxolimab. This receptor was obtained from an adult with an advanced solid tumor such as melanoma, head and neck, liver or kidney cancer. The J gene is TRBJ1-2, the V gene TRBV29-1; D is possibly TRBD1 (6 bases). The CDR3 here is CSVDLDRKGYGYTF. The CDR3 bases are TGCAGCGTGGACCTCGACAGGAAAGGCTATGGCTACACCTTC.